Listed here are 12 T cell receptor beta chains from one sample, sequenced in a study of shared clonotypes between healthy human individuals (dated by TCRdb to between 2020 and 2021). Libraries were made using the immunoSEQ multiplex PCR assay. Here the immuneACCESS table is served through TCRdb, limited to in-frame sequences with V and J called. Missing clones are a known gap in these copies; in checked studies unresolved V genes cover under half, and the rest lacks a known reason. For this sample there are 2 million to 2.5 million clones; roughly 91% appear just once. Of the sample, approximately 1.7% falls within the top ten clones. CD8 naive samples were CD45RO-negative cells positively selected for CCR7, giving a CD45RA+CCR7+ population that excluded TemRA cells. Sequences were obtained from naive CD8+ T cells from PBMCs. The cell subset or site label corresponds to: CD45RA+CCR7+. The receptors originated from a man between 18 and 35 years old in good health. Some clones in this sample may be carry-over from other donors' samples.

The genes are TRBV14 and TRBJ2-7, with 8 positions matching TRBD2. Losses at the gene ends were 3 bases for V and 6 bases for J; bases not matched to a gene: 4. The germline V gene encodes CDR1 SGHDN and CDR2 FVKESK. The CDR3 is 13 amino acids. The CDR3 DNA is TGTGCCAGCAGCCAGGTAACTAGCGGCGAGCAGTACTTC. It encodes CASSQVTSGEQYF.

V is TRBV29-1 and J is TRBJ2-7; 11 positions match TRBD2. Germline CDR1 SQVTM, CDR2 ANQGSEA. The CDR3 sequence is 17 residues long. The V segment lost 2 bases and the J segment 3 bases; nucleotides outside the gene matches: 12. CDR3 nucleotide sequence: TGCAGCGTTGAAAAGGGGATAACTAGCGGGAGTTTCTACGAGCAGTACTTC. This codes for CSVEKGITSGSFYEQYF.

The V and J genes are TRBV27 and TRBJ1-1, with a tentative D call TRBD1 (6 bases). The V and J ends lost 5 bases and 0 bases respectively, with 10 bases between them. Germline-derived CDR1 and CDR2 are MNHEY and SMNVEV (reference sequence). The CDR3 totals 14 residues. The CDR3: CASSPGTMNTEAFF. CDR3 coding DNA: TGTGCCAGCAGTCCCGGGACAATGAACACTGAAGCTTTCTTT.

In regard to this clone: Other DNA variants within this sample encode the same CDR3. This chain connects TRBV27 to TRBJ1-1; D remains ambiguous. This CDR3 spans 13 amino acids. Germline-derived CDR1 and CDR2 are MNHEY and SMNVEV (reference sequence). Trimming took 2 bases from V and 1 from J, leaving 5 bases between them. This chain's CDR3 is CASSLSPNTEAFF. The CDR3 region has the DNA TGTGCCAGCAGTTTAAGCCCGAACACTGAAGCTTTCTTT.

The rearrangement uses TRBV7-9 and TRBJ1-4; no definite D call. Trimming shortened V by 2 bases and J by 0 bases, and 7 bases separated the two germline ends. The germline V gene encodes CDR1 SEHNR and CDR2 FQNEAQ (reference sequence). This CDR3 contains 15 residues. CDR3 in DNA: TGTGCCAGCAGCTTATTTGACACAACTAATGAAAAACTGTTTTTT. Amino acids: CASSLFDTTNEKLFF.

The chain recombines TRBV28 with TRBJ1-1, with 7 bases that match TRBD1. The CDR3 consists of 17 residues. The germline V gene encodes CDR1 MDHEN and CDR2 SYDVKM. Trimming at V came to 3 bases and at J to 0 bases, leaving 10 bases not matched to a gene. The CDR3 sequence is CASSFLPGQPMNTEAFF. DNA of the CDR3: TGTGCCAGCAGTTTCCTCCCGGGACAGCCCATGAACACTGAAGCTTTCTTT.

This clone showed up just a few times. The gene calls are TRBV28 and TRBJ2-2; D is possibly TRBD1 (5 bases). This CDR3 region has 19 residues. Trimming cost V 6 bases and J 3 bases, with 26 bases left between them. CDR1 and CDR2 (germline): MDHEN, SYDVKM. CDR3 nucleotide sequence: TGTGCCAGCAGCCTCCACGCCGCCAGGGATGAGTTGTACACCGGGGAGCTGTTTTTT. This gives the protein CASSLHAARDELYTGELFF.

The chain employs TRBV19 and TRBJ1-1; no reliable D call. The CDR3 extends over 14 amino acids. Between the trimmed V and J ends, which lost 5 bases and 1 base, there was a span of 11 bases. Looked up from germline, CDR1 is LNHDA and CDR2 is SQIVND (reference sequence). The CDR3 region is CASSVRGKNTEAFF. The CDR3 coding sequence is TGTGCCAGTAGTGTCCGCGGGAAGAACACTGAAGCTTTCTTT.

The V gene is TRBV28, the J gene TRBJ2-3; 10 nucleotides match TRBD2. Germline CDR1 and CDR2: MDHEN and SYDVKM. This CDR3 contains 16 residues. Losses at the gene ends were 5 bases for V and 3 bases for J; bases not matched to a gene: 8. CDR3 amino acids: CASSPPGLAITDTQYF. DNA of the CDR3: TGTGCCAGCAGTCCCCCGGGACTAGCGATAACAGATACGCAGTATTTT.

The CDR3 loop is CASNQLGGARNQPQHF. As DNA, the CDR3 is TGTGCCAGCAATCAACTCGGGGGGGCGCGGAATCAGCCCCAGCATTTT. V usage is TRBV28 and J usage is TRBJ1-5; a weak D match, TRBD1 (6 bases). Trimming cost V 7 bases and J 4 bases, with 20 bases left between them. Germline assignment: CDR1 MDHEN and CDR2 SYDVKM. CDR3 length: 16 amino acids.

V gene TRBV7-8 combines with J gene TRBJ2-5; 10 bases agree with TRBD2. This CDR3 has 17 residues. Germline assignment: CDR1 SGHVS and CDR2 FQNEAQ. With V trimmed by 5 bases and J by 3 bases, 12 bases remained unmatched. CDR3 DNA: TGTGCCAGCAGCATACCCCCCAGCGGGAGGGTTAAAGAGACCCAGTACTTC. Translating gives CASSIPPSGRVKETQYF.

This chain connects TRBV2 to TRBJ2-7; TRBD1 aligns across 7 bases. The CDR3 has 15 residues. The germline V gene has CDR1 SNHLY and CDR2 FYNNEI. V gave up 6 bases and J gave up 3 bases; unmatched junction bases: 11. The CDR3 coding sequence is TGTGCCAGCAGGGCGGACAGGATCATGTTCTACGAGCAGTACTTC. Amino acid sequence: CASRADRIMFYEQYF.